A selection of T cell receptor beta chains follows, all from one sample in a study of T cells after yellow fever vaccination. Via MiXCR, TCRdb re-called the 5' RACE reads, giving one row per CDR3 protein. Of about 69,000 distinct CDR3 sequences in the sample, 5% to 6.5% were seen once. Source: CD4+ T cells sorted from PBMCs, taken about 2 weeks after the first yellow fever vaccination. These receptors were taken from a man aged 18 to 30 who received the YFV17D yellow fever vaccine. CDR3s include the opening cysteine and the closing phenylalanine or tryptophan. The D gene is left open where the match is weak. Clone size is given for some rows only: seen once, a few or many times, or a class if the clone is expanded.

CDR3: CSARLPGTDTQYF
DNA: TGCAGTGCTAGGCTACCCGGCACAGATACGCAGTATTTT
D: -
size: many
J: TRBJ2-3
V: TRBV20-1

CDR3: CASSLGQPSYNEQFF
DNA: TGTGCCAGCAGTTTGGGACAGCCCTCCTACAATGAGCAGTTCTTC
D: TRBD1
size: many
J: TRBJ2-1
V: TRBV2

CDR3: CASRLRVDNEQFF
DNA: TGTGCCAGCAGGCTCCGAGTCGACAATGAGCAGTTCTTC
D: -
size: many
J: TRBJ2-1
V: TRBV5-4

CDR3: CASSYRGNNYEQYF
DNA: TGTGCCAGCAGTTACCGGGGGAATAACTACGAGCAGTACTTC
D: -
size: many
J: TRBJ2-7
V: TRBV6-2/TRBV6-3

CDR3: CSARDSNKETQYF
DNA: TGCAGTGCTAGGGACAGTAACAAAGAGACCCAGTACTTC
D: -
size: many
J: TRBJ2-5
V: TRBV20-1

CDR3: CSAGRVGYEQYF
DNA: TGCAGTGCGGGGAGGGTTGGGTACGAGCAGTACTTC
D: TRBD2
size: many
J: TRBJ2-7
V: TRBV20-1

CDR3: CASSLTGGKPQHF
DNA: TGTGCCAGCAGCTTGACCGGTGGGAAGCCCCAGCATTTT
D: -
size: few
J: TRBJ1-5
V: TRBV5-6

CDR3: CASSFKGSGANVLTF
DNA: TGCGCCAGCAGCTTTAAGGGGTCAGGGGCCAACGTCCTGACTTTC
D: -
size: many
J: TRBJ2-6
V: TRBV5-1

CDR3: CASSQDSGSYPLYF
DNA: TGTGCCAGCAGCCAAGATTCGGGCTCCTACCCCCTATACTTC
D: -
size: many
J: TRBJ2-5
V: TRBV4-2

CDR3: CASSPRVNTGELFF
DNA: TGTGCCAGCTCACCGAGGGTTAACACCGGGGAGCTGTTTTTT
D: -
size: many
J: TRBJ2-2
V: TRBV18

CDR3: CASTPGRGGGYTF
DNA: TGCGCCAGCACCCCGGGCAGGGGCGGCGGCTACACCTTC
D: -
size: many
J: TRBJ1-2
V: TRBV4-1

CDR3: CASSRGLAGYNEQFF
DNA: TGTGCCAGCAGCCGGGGACTAGCGGGTTACAATGAGCAGTTCTTC
D: TRBD2
size: many
J: TRBJ2-1
V: TRBV5-5

CDR3: CASRNAGTEGETQYF
DNA: TGCGCCAGCCGAAACGCCGGGACAGAAGGAGAGACCCAGTACTTC
D: TRBD1
size: many
J: TRBJ2-5
V: TRBV5-1

CDR3: CASSYDEKLFF
DNA: TGTGCCAGCAGTTATGATGAAAAACTGTTTTTT
D: -
size: many
J: TRBJ1-4
V: TRBV12-3/TRBV12-4

CDR3: CASSLQGWGTEAFF
DNA: TGTGCCAGCAGTTTACAGGGCTGGGGCACTGAAGCTTTCTTT
D: -
size: many
J: TRBJ1-1
V: TRBV12-3/TRBV12-4

CDR3: CASMSGRQPQHF
DNA: TGTGCCAGCATGTCAGGGCGACAGCCCCAGCATTTT
D: -
size: many
J: TRBJ1-5
V: TRBV6-6

CDR3: CASSLADNYGYTF
DNA: TGTGCCAGCAGCTTGGCCGACAACTATGGCTACACCTTC
D: -
size: many
J: TRBJ1-2
V: TRBV5-6

CDR3: CASSVAGAQYNEQFF
DNA: TGTGCCAGCAGCGTAGCGGGGGCCCAATACAATGAGCAGTTCTTC
D: TRBD2
size: many
J: TRBJ2-1
V: TRBV4-2

CDR3: CAISERGQSSPLHF
DNA: TGTGCCATCAGTGAGCGGGGACAGTCTTCACCCCTCCACTTT
D: TRBD1
size: many
J: TRBJ1-6
V: TRBV10-3

CDR3: CATSRAGGATAYEQYF
DNA: TGTGCCACCAGCAGAGCCGGGGGGGCCACAGCCTACGAGCAGTACTTC
D: TRBD2
size: many
J: TRBJ2-7
V: TRBV15

CDR3: CASSLFTGSQPQHF
DNA: TGTGCCAGCAGCTTATTCACGGGAAGTCAGCCCCAGCATTTT
D: -
size: many
J: TRBJ1-5
V: TRBV11-2

CDR3: CASSPGTGTQETQYF
DNA: TGTGCCAGTAGTCCCGGGACAGGAACCCAAGAGACCCAGTACTTC
D: TRBD1
size: many
J: TRBJ2-5
V: TRBV19

CDR3: CASSLGLNTGELFF
DNA: TGTGCCAGCAGCTTAGGACTAAACACCGGGGAGCTGTTTTTT
D: -
size: many
J: TRBJ2-2
V: TRBV7-9

CDR3: CASNPSGGQETQYF
DNA: TGTGCCAGCAACCCTAGCGGGGGCCAAGAGACCCAGTACTTC
D: TRBD2
size: many
J: TRBJ2-5
V: TRBV7-9

CDR3: CASSPRTWGKTQYF
DNA: TGTGCCAGCAGCCCAAGGACTTGGGGAAAGACCCAGTACTTC
D: -
size: many
J: TRBJ2-5
V: TRBV5-5

CDR3: CASRSVVPQGGTTDTQYF
DNA: TGCGCCAGCAGATCGGTCGTTCCCCAGGGAGGGACGACAGATACGCAGTATTTT
D: TRBD2
size: many
J: TRBJ2-3
V: TRBV5-1

CDR3: CASRSPWMGTEAFF
DNA: TGTGCCAGCAGAAGCCCCTGGATGGGCACTGAAGCTTTCTTT
D: -
size: many
J: TRBJ1-1
V: TRBV6-5

CDR3: CASSYPDYGYTF
DNA: TGTGCCAGCAGTTACCCAGACTATGGCTACACCTTC
D: -
size: -
J: TRBJ1-2
V: TRBV6-6

CDR3: CSASTPGTGSHHEQFF
DNA: TGCAGTGCTAGCACTCCCGGGACAGGCTCGCATCATGAGCAGTTCTTC
D: TRBD1
size: many
J: TRBJ2-1
V: TRBV20-1